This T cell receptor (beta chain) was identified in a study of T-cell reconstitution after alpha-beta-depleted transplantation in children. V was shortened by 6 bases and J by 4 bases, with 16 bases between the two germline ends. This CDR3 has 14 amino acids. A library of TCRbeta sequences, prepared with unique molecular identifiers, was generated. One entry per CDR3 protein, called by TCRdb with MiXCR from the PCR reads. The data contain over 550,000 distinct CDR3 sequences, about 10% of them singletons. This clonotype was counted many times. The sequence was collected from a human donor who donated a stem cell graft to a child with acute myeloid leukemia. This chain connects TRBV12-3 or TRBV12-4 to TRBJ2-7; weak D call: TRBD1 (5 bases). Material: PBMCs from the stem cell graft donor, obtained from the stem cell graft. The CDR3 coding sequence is TGTGCCAGCAGCAAAGCAACGGACATTTACGAGCAGTACTTC. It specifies CASSKATDIYEQYF.